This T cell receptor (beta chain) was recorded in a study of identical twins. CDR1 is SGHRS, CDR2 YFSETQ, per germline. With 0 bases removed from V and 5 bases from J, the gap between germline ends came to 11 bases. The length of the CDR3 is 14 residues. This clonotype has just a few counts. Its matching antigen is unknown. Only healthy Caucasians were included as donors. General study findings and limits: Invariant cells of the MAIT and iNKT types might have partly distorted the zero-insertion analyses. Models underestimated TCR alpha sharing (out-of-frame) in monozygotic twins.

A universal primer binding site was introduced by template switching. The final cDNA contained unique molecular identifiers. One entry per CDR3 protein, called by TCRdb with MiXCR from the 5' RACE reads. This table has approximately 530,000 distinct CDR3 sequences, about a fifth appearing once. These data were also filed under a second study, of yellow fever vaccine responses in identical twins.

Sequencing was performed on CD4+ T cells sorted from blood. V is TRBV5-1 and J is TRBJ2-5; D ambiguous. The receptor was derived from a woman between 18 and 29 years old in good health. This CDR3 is CASSLGGFTETQYF. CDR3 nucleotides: TGCGCCAGCAGCTTGGGTGGATTCACCGAGACCCAGTACTTC. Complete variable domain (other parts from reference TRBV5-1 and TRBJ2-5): KAGVTQTPRYLIKTRGQQVTLSCSPISGHRSVSWYQQTPGQGLQFLFEYFSETQRNKGNFPGRFSGRQFSNSRSEMNVSTLELGDSALYLCASSLGGFTETQYFGPGTRLLVL.